A selection of T cell receptor beta chains follows, all from one sample in a study of blood T cell repertoires in COVID-19. Data came from immunoSEQ multiplex PCR; TCRdb stores just in-frame clones and leaves some out. The sample lists more than 100,000 clones, about 90% occurring once. The material sequenced was peripheral blood. Every receptor here comes from a woman aged 45-60 years with active or convalescent COVID-19. Each CDR3 is given with its conserved first and last residue. Each record gives: J gene, V gene, D gene, clone size, CDR3 DNA, CDR3 protein. D genes are given only for firm matches. The size entry is marked missing in some rows and otherwise reads once, few, many or a size class.

TRBJ2-1 | TRBV11-3 | TRBD2 | . | TGTGCCAGCAGCTTAGGTTCGATAGCGGGGTACAATGAGCAGTTCTTC | CASSLGSIAGYNEQFF
TRBJ2-7 | TRBV3-1/TRBV3-2 | TRBD2 | . | TGTGCCAGCAGCCAATGGGGGGGATCCTACGAGCAGTACTTC | CASSQWGGSYEQYF
TRBJ2-1 | TRBV7-8 | . | . | TGTGCCAGCAGCCGAGCCCCGACTAGGGGTGGGGATGAGCAGTTCTTC | CASSRAPTRGGDEQFF
TRBJ2-1 | TRBV9 | TRBD1 | . | TGTGCCAGCAGCCCTCGGGACAGCAATGAGCAGTTCTTC | CASSPRDSNEQFF
TRBJ2-3 | TRBV10-3 | TRBD2 | . | TGTGCCATCAGTGAGTCGACGGCGGGAGGGCGTACAGATACGCAGTATTTT | CAISESTAGGRTDTQYF
TRBJ2-7 | TRBV5-6 | TRBD1 | . | TGTGCCAGCAGCGGTGAACACAGGGGCAGCTACGAGCAGTACTTC | CASSGEHRGSYEQYF
TRBJ1-3 | TRBV7-2 | . | . | TGTGCCAGCAGCTTAGAAGGCAGGGGCTCCGGAAACACCATATATTTT | CASSLEGRGSGNTIYF
TRBJ2-1 | TRBV6-5 | TRBD2 | . | TGTGCCAGCAGCTACGGCTGGCGGGAGGGTATGAATGAGCAGTTCTTC | CASSYGWREGMNEQFF
TRBJ2-1 | TRBV27 | . | . | TGTGCCAGCAGTTTATCGCCGGTCTCCTACAATGAGCAGTTCTTC | CASSLSPVSYNEQFF
TRBJ1-4 | TRBV28 | . | once | TGTGCCAGCAGTCCCATAGACAGAGATGCAACTAATGAAAAACTGTTTTTT | CASSPIDRDATNEKLFF
TRBJ1-5 | TRBV19 | TRBD1 | . | TGTGCCACCCAGACAGGGGGCAACCAGCCCCAGCATTTT | CATQTGGNQPQHF
TRBJ1-1 | TRBV19 | . | . | TGTGCCAGTAGTATCATCGGCAGGGCGGACACTGAAGCTTTCTTT | CASSIIGRADTEAFF
TRBJ2-7 | TRBV28 | TRBD1 | . | TGTGCCAGCAGTAAAACAGGGGCACCTCTGATCGAGCAGTACTTC | CASSKTGAPLIEQYF
TRBJ1-5 | TRBV5-6 | . | few | TGTGCCAGCAGCTTGGGGCAGTACAATCAGCCCCAGCATTTT | CASSLGQYNQPQHF
TRBJ2-7 | TRBV27 | TRBD2 | . | TGTGCCAGCAGTTTAAGCGGGAGTCTATACTTC | CASSLSGSLYF
TRBJ2-3 | TRBV7-3 | . | few | TGTGCCAGCAGCTTAATCGGCAGGGGCACAGATACGCAGTATTTT | CASSLIGRGTDTQYF
TRBJ1-4 | TRBV3-1/TRBV3-2 | TRBD1 | . | TGTGCCAGCAGCCACCGGGACAGGCCTAATGAAAAACTGTTTTTT | CASSHRDRPNEKLFF
TRBJ2-2 | TRBV29-1 | TRBD1 | . | TGCAGCGTTGTTTTGATTGGACAGGGAGGTACAAACACCGGGGAGCTGTTTTTT | CSVVLIGQGGTNTGELFF
TRBJ1-1 | TRBV7-2 | . | . | TGTGCCAGCAGCTTAGTATTTTTGGGCCAAATCATGAACACTGAAGCTTTCTTT | CASSLVFLGQIMNTEAFF
TRBJ2-2 | TRBV15 | TRBD1 | . | TGTGCCACCAGGCGGACAGGGACCCTCACCGGGGAGCTGTTTTTT | CATRRTGTLTGELFF